Listed here are 2 T cell receptor beta chains from one sample, sequenced in a study of blood T cell repertoires in COVID-19. Profiled with immunoSEQ multiplex PCR; TCRdb holds only in-frame clones, not every one. The repertoire consists of 65,000 to 90,000 clones, with roughly 76% occurring once and the leading ten covering roughly 15%. Material for sequencing was peripheral blood. The receptors originated from a man aged 70-80 years with active or convalescent COVID-19.

The genes are TRBV3-1 (or the pseudogene TRBV3-2) and TRBJ2-3; D not certain. Between the trimmed V and J ends, which lost 2 bases and 2 bases, there was a span of 5 bases. The germline CDR1 and CDR2 sequences are LGHDT and YNNKEL (reference sequence). The CDR3 is made up of 13 amino acids. This chain's CDR3 is CASSQINTDTQYF. The CDR3, as DNA: TGTGCCAGCAGCCAAATAAACACAGATACGCAGTATTTT.

The rearrangement links TRBV15 to TRBJ2-1, with unresolved D. The CDR3 is made up of 13 amino acids. V gave up 1 base and J gave up 9 bases, with 10 bases separating them. CDR1 LNHNV and CDR2 YYDKDF come from the germline V gene (reference sequence). CDR3 protein: CATSRARVSEQFF. The CDR3 nucleotides read TGTGCCACCAGCAGAGCCCGGGTGAGTGAGCAGTTCTTC.